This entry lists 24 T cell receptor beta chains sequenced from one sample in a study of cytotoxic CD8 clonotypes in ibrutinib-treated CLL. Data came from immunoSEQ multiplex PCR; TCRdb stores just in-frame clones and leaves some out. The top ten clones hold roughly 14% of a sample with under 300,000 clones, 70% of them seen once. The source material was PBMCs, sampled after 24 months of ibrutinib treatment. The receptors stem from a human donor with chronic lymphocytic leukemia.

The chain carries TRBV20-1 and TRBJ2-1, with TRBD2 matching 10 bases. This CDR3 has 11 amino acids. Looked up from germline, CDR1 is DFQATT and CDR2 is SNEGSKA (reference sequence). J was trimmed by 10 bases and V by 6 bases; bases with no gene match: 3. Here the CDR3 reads CSAELAGEQFF. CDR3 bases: TGCAGTGCCGAACTAGCGGGAGAGCAGTTCTTC.

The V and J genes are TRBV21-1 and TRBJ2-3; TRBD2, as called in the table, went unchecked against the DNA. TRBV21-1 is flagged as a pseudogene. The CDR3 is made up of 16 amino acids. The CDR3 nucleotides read TGTGCCAGCAGCGGTAGCGGGAGGGCCGGGACAGATACGCAGTATTTT. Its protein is CASSGSGRAGTDTQYF.

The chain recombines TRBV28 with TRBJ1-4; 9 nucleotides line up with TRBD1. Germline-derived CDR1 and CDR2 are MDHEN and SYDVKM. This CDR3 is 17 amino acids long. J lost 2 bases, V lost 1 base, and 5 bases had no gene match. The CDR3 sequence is CASSLFGTGTTNEKLFF. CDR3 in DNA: TGTGCCAGCAGTTTATTCGGGACAGGGACGACTAATGAAAAACTGTTTTTT.

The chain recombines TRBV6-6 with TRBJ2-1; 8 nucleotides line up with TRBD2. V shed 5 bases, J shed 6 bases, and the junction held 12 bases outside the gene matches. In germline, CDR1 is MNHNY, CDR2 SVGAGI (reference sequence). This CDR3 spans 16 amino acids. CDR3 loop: CASSPYGTRFSNEQFF. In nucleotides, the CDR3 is TGTGCCAGCAGTCCCTACGGGACTAGATTCTCCAATGAGCAGTTCTTC.

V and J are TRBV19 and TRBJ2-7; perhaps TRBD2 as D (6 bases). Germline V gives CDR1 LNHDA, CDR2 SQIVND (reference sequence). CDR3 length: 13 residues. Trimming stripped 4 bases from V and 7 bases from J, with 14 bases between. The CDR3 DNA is TGTGCCAGTAGTAGTTCCATAGCGGCTGAGCAGTACTTC. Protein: CASSSSIAAEQYF.

The CDR3 region has the DNA TGTGCCAGCAGCCCGAGCAATCAGCCCCAGCATTTT. This translates into CASSPSNQPQHF. This chain connects TRBV2 to TRBJ1-5; D gene unclear. CDR3 length: 12 residues. Germline V gives CDR1 SNHLY, CDR2 FYNNEI. V was cut by 6 bases and J by 1 base, with 4 bases left in between.

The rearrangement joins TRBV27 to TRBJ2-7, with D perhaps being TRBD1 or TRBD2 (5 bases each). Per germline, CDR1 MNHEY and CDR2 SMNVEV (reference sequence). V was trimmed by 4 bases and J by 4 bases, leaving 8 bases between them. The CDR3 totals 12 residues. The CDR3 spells CASSSGPYEQYF. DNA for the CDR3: TGTGCCAGCAGTTCGGGACCTTACGAGCAGTACTTC.

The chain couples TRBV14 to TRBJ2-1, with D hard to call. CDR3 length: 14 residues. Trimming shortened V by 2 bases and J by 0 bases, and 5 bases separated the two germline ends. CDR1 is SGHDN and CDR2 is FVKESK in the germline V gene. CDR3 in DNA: TGTGCCAGCAGCCAACGGGTCTCCTACAATGAGCAGTTCTTC. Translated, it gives CASSQRVSYNEQFF.

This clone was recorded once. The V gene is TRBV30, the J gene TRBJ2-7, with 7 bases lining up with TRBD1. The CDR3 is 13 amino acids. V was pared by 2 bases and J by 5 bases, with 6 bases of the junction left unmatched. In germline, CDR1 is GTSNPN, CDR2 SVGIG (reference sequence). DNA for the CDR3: TGTGCCTGGAGTATACAGGGGTCCCACGAGCAGTACTTC. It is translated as CAWSIQGSHEQYF.

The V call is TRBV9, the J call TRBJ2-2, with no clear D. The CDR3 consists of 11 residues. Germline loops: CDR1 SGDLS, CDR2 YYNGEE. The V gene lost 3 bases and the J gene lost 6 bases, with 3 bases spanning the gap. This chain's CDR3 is CASSGAGELFF. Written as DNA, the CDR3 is TGTGCCAGCAGCGGCGCCGGGGAGCTGTTTTTT.

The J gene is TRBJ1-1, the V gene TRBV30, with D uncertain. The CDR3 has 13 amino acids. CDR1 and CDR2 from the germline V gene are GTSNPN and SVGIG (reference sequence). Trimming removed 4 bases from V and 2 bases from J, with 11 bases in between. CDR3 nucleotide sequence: TGTGCCTGGAAGGTCCGGGCAAACACTGAAGCTTTCTTT. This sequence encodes CAWKVRANTEAFF.

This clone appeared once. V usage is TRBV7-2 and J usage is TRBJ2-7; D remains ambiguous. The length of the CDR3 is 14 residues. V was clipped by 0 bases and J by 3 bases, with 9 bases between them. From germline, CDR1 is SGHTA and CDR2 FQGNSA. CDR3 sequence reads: CASSLADGYYEQYF. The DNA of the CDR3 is TGTGCCAGCAGCTTAGCCGACGGTTACTACGAGCAGTACTTC.

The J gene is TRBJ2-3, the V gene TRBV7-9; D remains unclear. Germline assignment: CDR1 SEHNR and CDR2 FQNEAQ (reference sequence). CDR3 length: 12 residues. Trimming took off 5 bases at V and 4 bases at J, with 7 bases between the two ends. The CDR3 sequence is CASSHQSDTQYF. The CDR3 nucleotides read TGTGCCAGCAGCCATCAATCAGATACGCAGTATTTT.

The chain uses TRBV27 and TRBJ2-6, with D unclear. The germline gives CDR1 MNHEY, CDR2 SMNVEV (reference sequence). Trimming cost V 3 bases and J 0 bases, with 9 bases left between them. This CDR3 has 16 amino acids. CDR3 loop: CASSLPGPSGANVLTF. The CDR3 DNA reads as TGTGCCAGCAGTTTGCCAGGCCCCTCTGGGGCCAACGTCCTGACTTTC. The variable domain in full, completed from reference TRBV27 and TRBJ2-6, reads EAQVTQNPRYLITVTGKKLTVTCSQNMNHEYMSWYRQDPGLGLRQIYYSMNVEVTDKGDVPEGYKVSRKEKRNFPLILESPSPNQTSLYFCASSLPGPSGANVLTFGAGSRLTVL.

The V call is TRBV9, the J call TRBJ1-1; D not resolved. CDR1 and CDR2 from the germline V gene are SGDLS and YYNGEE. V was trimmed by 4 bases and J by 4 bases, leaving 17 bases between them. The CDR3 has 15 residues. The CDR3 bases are TGTGCCAGCAGCCCGCCGATCCCTTACTTCACTGAAGCTTTCTTT. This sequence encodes CASSPPIPYFTEAFF. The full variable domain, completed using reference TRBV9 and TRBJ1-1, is DSGVTQTPKHLITATGQRVTLRCSPRSGDLSVYWYQQSLDQGLQFLIQYYNGEERAKGNILERFSAQQFPDLHSELNLSSLELGDSALYFCASSPPIPYFTEAFFGQGTRLTVV.

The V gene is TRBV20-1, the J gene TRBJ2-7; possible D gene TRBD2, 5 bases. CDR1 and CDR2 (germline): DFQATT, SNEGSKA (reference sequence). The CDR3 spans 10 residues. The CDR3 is CSGGSNEQYF. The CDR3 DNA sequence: TGCAGCGGTGGGAGTAACGAGCAGTACTTC.

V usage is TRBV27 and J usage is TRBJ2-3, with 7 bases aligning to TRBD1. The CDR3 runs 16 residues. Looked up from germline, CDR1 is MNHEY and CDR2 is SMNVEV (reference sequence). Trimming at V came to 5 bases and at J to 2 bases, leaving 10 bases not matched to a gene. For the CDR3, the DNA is TGTGCCAGCAGTCCCGAGACAGGGCCACACACAGATACGCAGTATTTT. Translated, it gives CASSPETGPHTDTQYF.

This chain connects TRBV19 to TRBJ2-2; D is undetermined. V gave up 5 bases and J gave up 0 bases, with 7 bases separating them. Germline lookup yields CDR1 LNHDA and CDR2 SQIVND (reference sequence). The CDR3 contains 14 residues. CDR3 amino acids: CASSSHSNTGELFF. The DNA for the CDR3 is TGTGCCAGTAGTTCGCACTCGAACACCGGGGAGCTGTTTTTT.

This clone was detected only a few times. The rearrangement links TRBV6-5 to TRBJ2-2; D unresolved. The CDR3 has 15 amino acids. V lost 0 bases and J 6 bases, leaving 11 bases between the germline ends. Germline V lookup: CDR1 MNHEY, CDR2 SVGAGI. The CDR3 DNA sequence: TGTGCCAGCAGTTACTCGGGCGGCTCCCCCGGGGAGCTGTTTTTT. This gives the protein CASSYSGGSPGELFF.

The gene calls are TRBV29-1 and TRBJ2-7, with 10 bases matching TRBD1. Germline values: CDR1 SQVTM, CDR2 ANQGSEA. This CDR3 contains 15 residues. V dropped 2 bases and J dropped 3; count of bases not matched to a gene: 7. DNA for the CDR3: TGCAGCGTTGAACCTCCAGGGACAGGGGACTACGAGCAGTACTTC. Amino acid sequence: CSVEPPGTGDYEQYF.

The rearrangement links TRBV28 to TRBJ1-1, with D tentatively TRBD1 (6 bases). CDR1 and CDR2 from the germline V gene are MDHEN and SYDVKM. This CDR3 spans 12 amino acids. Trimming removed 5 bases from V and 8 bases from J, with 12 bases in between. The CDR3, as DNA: TGTGCCAGCAGTGGGGGGCGCTGGGAAGCTTTCTTT. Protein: CASSGGRWEAFF. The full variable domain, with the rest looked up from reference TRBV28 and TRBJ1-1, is DVKVTQSSRYLVKRTGEKVFLECVQDMDHENMFWYRQDPGLGLRLIYFSYDVKMKEKGDIPEGYSVSREKKERFSLILESASTNQTSMYLCASSGGRWEAFFGQGTRLTVV.

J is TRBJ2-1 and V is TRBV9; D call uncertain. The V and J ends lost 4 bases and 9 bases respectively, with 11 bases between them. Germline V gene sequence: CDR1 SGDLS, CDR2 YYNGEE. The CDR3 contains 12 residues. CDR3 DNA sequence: TGTGCCAGCAGCCACCCCCCTTCTGAGCAGTTCTTC. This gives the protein CASSHPPSEQFF.

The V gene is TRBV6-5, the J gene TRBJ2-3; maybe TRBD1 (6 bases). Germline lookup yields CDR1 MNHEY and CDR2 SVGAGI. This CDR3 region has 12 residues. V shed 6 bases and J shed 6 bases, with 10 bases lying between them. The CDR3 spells CASRVGADTQYF. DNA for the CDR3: TGTGCCAGCAGAGTGGGGGCCGATACGCAGTATTTT.

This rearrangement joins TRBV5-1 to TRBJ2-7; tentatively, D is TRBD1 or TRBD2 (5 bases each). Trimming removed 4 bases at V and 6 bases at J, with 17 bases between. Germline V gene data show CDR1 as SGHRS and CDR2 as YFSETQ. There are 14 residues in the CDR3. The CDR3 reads CASSPPGTLSEQYF. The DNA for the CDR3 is TGCGCCAGCAGCCCCCCGGGGACCCTCTCCGAGCAGTACTTC.